The 3 T cell receptor beta chains below all came from one sample that was sequenced in a study of identical twins. MiXCR, applied by TCRdb to the 5' RACE reads, yields one record per CDR3 protein. This sample has 1.5 million to 2 million distinct CDR3 sequences, with around 29% found just once. Input material: cord blood. Receptors were obtained from a newborn girl in good health.

The sample holds a few counts of this clonotype. The chain joins TRBV24-1 to TRBJ2-1, with TRBD2 matching 12 bases. The V and J ends lost 4 bases and 7 bases, in that order; junction bases with no gene match: 7. The CDR3 has 16 amino acids. Germline V lookup: CDR1 KGHDR, CDR2 SFDVKD. In DNA, the CDR3 is TGTGCCACCAGTGACTCGACTAGCGGGAGTTCGAATGAGCAGTTCTTC. Protein: CATSDSTSGSSNEQFF.

This chain uses TRBV7-2 with TRBJ2-5, with D unresolved. CDR1 is SGHTA and CDR2 is FQGNSA in the germline V gene. This CDR3 comprises 15 residues. V gave up 1 base and J gave up 0 bases, with 9 bases separating them. CDR3 nucleotide sequence: TGTGCCAGCAGCTTAGAGACTCTGTACCAAGAGACCCAGTACTTC. Translated: CASSLETLYQETQYF.

The gene calls are TRBV27 and TRBJ1-5; D not resolved. The germline V and J ends were trimmed by 6 bases and 0 bases, with 15 bases remaining between them. This CDR3 has 16 residues. Per the germline V gene, CDR1 is MNHEY and CDR2 is SMNVEV (reference sequence). CDR3 sequence: CASRGRVSYSNQPQHF. Written as DNA, the CDR3 is TGTGCCAGCAGGGGTAGGGTGTCCTATAGCAATCAGCCCCAGCATTTT.